The 11 T cell receptor beta chains below all came from one sample that was sequenced in a study of T cell responses to AZD1222 COVID-19 vaccine. TCRdb's copy holds only in-frame clones and misses some; the assay was immunoSEQ multiplex PCR. This sample yields 150,000 to 200,000 clones, of which 75% to 95% are seen a single time; approximately 1.5% belongs to the top ten. The material sequenced was peripheral blood, taken on day 0 of AZD1222 vaccination. These receptors were obtained from an adult in good health.

The chain joins TRBV21-1 to TRBJ1-1; the table's D call of TRBD1 was not tested on the DNA. TRBV21-1 is a known pseudogene. The CDR3 spans 10 residues. This CDR3 reads CASSRRGAFF. The CDR3 DNA sequence: TGTGCCAGCAGCCGTAGGGGAGCTTTCTTT.

The genes are TRBV2 and TRBJ1-5; D ambiguous. The CDR3 totals 17 residues. The V and J ends lost 4 bases and 5 bases respectively, with 21 bases between them. The germline CDR1 and CDR2 sequences are SNHLY and FYNNEI. The CDR3: CASSVSGIQSPHQPQHF. The DNA for the CDR3 is TGTGCCAGCAGTGTGTCAGGCATCCAATCCCCTCATCAGCCCCAGCATTTT.

This clone was recorded a few times. The sample has other DNA sequences that encode this CDR3 too. The rearrangement uses TRBV18 and TRBJ1-5; TRBD1 might be the D (5 bases). Per germline, CDR1 KGHSH and CDR2 LQKENI. The CDR3 totals 14 residues. V was trimmed by 3 bases and J by 1 base, leaving 7 bases between them. Here the CDR3 DNA reads TGTGCCAGCTCACCCAGACAGAGCAATCAGCCCCAGCATTTT. Translating gives CASSPRQSNQPQHF.

The chain carries TRBV28 and TRBJ1-2, with a possible D match to TRBD1 (6 bases). In germline, CDR1 is MDHEN, CDR2 SYDVKM. The CDR3 totals 12 residues. Trimming cost V 6 bases and J 1 base, with 6 bases left between them. The DNA of the CDR3 is TGTGCCAGCAGGGGACATAACTATGGCTACACCTTC. Translated: CASRGHNYGYTF.

The chain uses TRBV11-3 and TRBJ1-3; 9 bases line up with TRBD1. CDR1 is SGHNT and CDR2 is YENEEA in the germline V gene. The CDR3 is 18 amino acids. Trimming removed 5 bases from V and 0 bases from J; junction bases left unmatched: 11. CDR3 sequence reads: CASSSRDRVPPSGNTIYF. CDR3 DNA sequence: TGTGCCAGCAGCAGCCGGGACAGGGTCCCTCCCTCTGGAAACACCATATATTTT. Drawing the rest from reference TRBV11-3 and TRBJ1-3, the complete variable domain is EAGVVQSPRYKIIEKKQPVAFWCNPISGHNTLYWYLQNLGQGPELLIRYENEEAVDDSQLPKDRFSAERLKGVDSTLKIQPAELGDSAVYLCASSSRDRVPPSGNTIYFGEGSWLTVV.

The chain carries TRBV5-8 and TRBJ1-6; perhaps TRBD1 as D (5 bases). The CDR3 sequence is 14 residues long. V was trimmed by 1 base and J by 9 bases, leaving 11 bases between them. Germline V gene data show CDR1 as SGHTS and CDR2 as YDEGEE. The CDR3 loop is CASSLYQGGSPLHF. DNA for the CDR3: TGTGCCAGCAGCTTGTATCAGGGAGGTTCACCCCTCCACTTT. Combining the CDR3 with reference TRBV5-8 and TRBJ1-6 gives the whole variable domain EAGVTQSPTHLIKTRGQQATLRCSPISGHTSVYWYQQALGLGLQFLLWYDEGEERNRGNFPPRFSGRQFPNYSSELNVNALELEDSALYLCASSLYQGGSPLHFGNGTRLTVT.

CDR3 in amino acids: CASSLPTIYNSPLHF. DNA of the CDR3: TGTGCCAGCAGCTTACCCACTATCTATAATTCACCCCTCCACTTT. The J gene is TRBJ1-6, the V gene TRBV7-2, with no clear D. CDR3 size: 15 residues. V was pared by 2 bases and J by 3 bases, with 8 bases between. Germline values: CDR1 SGHTA, CDR2 FQGNSA.

J is TRBJ2-1 and V is TRBV10-2; 11 positions agree with TRBD2. V dropped 4 bases and J dropped 9; count of bases not matched to a gene: 5. Per the germline V gene, CDR1 is WSHSY and CDR2 is SAAADI. The CDR3 consists of 14 residues. The CDR3 sequence: CASSATLAGAEQFF. CDR3 nucleotide sequence: TGCGCCAGCAGTGCCACACTAGCGGGGGCTGAGCAGTTCTTC.

This chain connects TRBV19 to TRBJ1-1; D is unresolved. The germline CDR1 and CDR2 sequences are LNHDA and SQIVND (reference sequence). Trimming took off 2 bases at V and 0 bases at J, with 4 bases between the two ends. CDR3 size: 13 residues. The CDR3 bases are TGTGCCAGTAGTATAATAATGAACACTGAAGCTTTCTTT. This codes for CASSIIMNTEAFF.

The V and J genes are TRBV6-5 and TRBJ2-7, with D perhaps TRBD1 (6 bases). The V gene lost 2 bases and the J gene lost 3 bases, with 14 bases spanning the gap. This CDR3 has 15 residues. Looked up from germline, CDR1 is MNHEY and CDR2 is SVGAGI. The chain's CDR3 is CASSYHRVKYYEQYF. CDR3 in DNA: TGTGCCAGCAGTTACCACAGGGTGAAATACTACGAGCAGTACTTC.

The chain has TRBV6-5 and TRBJ2-5, with 10 bases lining up with TRBD2. There are 15 residues in the CDR3. Trimming at V came to 5 bases and at J to 5 bases, leaving 8 bases not matched to a gene. Germline CDR1 reads MNHEY; CDR2 reads SVGAGI. The CDR3 is CASSPASGGGETQYF. CDR3 coding DNA: TGTGCCAGCAGTCCAGCTAGCGGGGGTGGTGAGACCCAGTACTTC.